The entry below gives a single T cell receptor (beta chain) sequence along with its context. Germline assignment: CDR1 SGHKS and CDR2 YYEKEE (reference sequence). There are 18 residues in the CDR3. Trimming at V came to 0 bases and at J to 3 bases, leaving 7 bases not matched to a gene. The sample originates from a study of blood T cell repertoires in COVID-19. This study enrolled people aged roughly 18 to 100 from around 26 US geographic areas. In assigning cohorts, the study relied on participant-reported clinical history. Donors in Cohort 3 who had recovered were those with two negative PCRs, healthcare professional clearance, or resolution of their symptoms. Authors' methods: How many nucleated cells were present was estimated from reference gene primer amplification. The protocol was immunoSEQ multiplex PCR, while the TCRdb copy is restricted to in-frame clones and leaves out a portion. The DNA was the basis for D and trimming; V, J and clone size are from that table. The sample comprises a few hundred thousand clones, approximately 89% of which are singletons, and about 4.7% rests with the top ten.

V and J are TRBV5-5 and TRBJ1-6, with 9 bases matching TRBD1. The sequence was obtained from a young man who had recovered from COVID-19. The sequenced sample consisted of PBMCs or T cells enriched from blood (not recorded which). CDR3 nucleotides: TGTGCCAGCAGCTTGGCCGGGGGACAGGGCCTCTATAATTCACCCCTCCACTTT. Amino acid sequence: CASSLAGGQGLYNSPLHF.